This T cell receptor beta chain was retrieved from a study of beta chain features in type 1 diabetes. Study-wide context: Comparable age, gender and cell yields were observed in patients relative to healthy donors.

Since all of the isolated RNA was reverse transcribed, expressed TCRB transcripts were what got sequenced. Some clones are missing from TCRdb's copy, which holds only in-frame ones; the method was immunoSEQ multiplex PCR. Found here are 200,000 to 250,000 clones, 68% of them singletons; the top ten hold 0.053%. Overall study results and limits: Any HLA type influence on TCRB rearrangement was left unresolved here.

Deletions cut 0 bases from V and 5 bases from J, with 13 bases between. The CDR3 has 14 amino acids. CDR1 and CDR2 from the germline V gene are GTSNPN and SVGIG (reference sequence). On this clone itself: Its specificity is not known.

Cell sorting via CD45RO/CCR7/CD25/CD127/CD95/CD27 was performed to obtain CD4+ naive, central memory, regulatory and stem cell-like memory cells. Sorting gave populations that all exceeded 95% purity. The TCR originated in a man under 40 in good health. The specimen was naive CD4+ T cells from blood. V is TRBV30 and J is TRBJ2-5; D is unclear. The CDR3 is CAWSVPKRWETQYF. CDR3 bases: TGTGCCTGGAGTGTACCTAAAAGATGGGAGACCCAGTACTTC. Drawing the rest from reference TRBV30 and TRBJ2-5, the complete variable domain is SQTIHQWPATLVQPVGSPLSLECTVEGTSNPNLYWYRQAAGRGLQLLFYSVGIGQISSEVPQNLSASRPQDRQFILSSKKLLLSDSGFYLCAWSVPKRWETQYFGPGTRLLVL.